The 21 T cell receptor beta chains presented below share a single source sample, sequenced in a study of blood T cell repertoires in COVID-19. TCRdb's table, derived via immunoSEQ multiplex PCR, lists solely in-frame clones and lacks some. This sample has a few hundred thousand clones, with around 84% found just once. Specimen: PBMCs or T cells enriched from blood (not recorded which). These receptors all stem from a woman aged 40-49 years with acute COVID-19.

A single count supports this clone. The chain links TRBV6-1 to TRBJ1-6; 7 positions agree with TRBD1. Germline V lookup: CDR1 MNHNS, CDR2 SASEGT. The CDR3 is 15 amino acids. Unmatched junction bases numbered 6, after V lost 3 bases and J lost 7 bases. This CDR3 is CASSERGLRNSPLHF. The CDR3 region has the DNA TGTGCCAGCAGTGAGAGGGGGCTCAGGAATTCACCCCTCCACTTT.

This clone was counted a single time. The genes are TRBV10-3 and TRBJ2-7; D ambiguous. Germline V gives CDR1 ENHRY, CDR2 SYGVKD. CDR3 length: 11 residues. V was shortened by 6 bases and J by 1 base, with 4 bases between the two germline ends. This CDR3 is CAISHSYEQYF. In DNA, the CDR3 is TGTGCCATCAGCCATTCCTACGAGCAGTACTTC.

V is TRBV18 and J is TRBJ2-7; TRBD2 matches at 9 bases. J gave up 6 bases and V 3 bases, and 15 bases lay outside the gene matches. Germline CDR1 and CDR2: KGHSH and LQKENI. The CDR3 totals 17 residues. The CDR3 coding sequence is TGTGCCAGCTCACCGATCTCTGATGCGGGAGGGAATAGCGAGCAGTACTTC. Protein: CASSPISDAGGNSEQYF.

The V gene is TRBV4-3, the J gene TRBJ1-4; D remains ambiguous. The CDR3 is 14 amino acids. Germline V CDR1 and CDR2: LGHNA, YSLEER. Deletions cut 0 bases from V and 4 bases from J, with 6 bases between. The CDR3 coding sequence is TGCGCCAGCAGCCAAGAGAGAATTAATGAAAAACTGTTTTTT. This translates into CASSQERINEKLFF.

CDR3 sequence (DNA): TGTGCCAGCAGTTTATCCTTCACAGCCAATGAGCAGTTCTTC. Protein: CASSLSFTANEQFF. The genes are TRBV27 and TRBJ2-1; D call uncertain. The germline V gene has CDR1 MNHEY and CDR2 SMNVEV (reference sequence). The CDR3 extends over 14 amino acids. Trimming took 0 bases from V and 6 from J, leaving 9 bases between them.

As regards this clone: The junction departs from germline at one end; a sequencing error may be responsible. V is TRBV2 and J is TRBJ1-1; a possible D gene is TRBD1 (5 bases). This CDR3 is built from 13 residues. The germline V gene encodes CDR1 SNHLY and CDR2 FYNNEI. The CDR3 reads CASSESDRRGRVF. In DNA form, the CDR3 reads TGTGCCAGCAGTGAATCGGATCGGCGGGGGAGGGTGTTT. Complete variable domain (other parts from reference TRBV2 and TRBJ1-1): EPEVTQTPSHQVTQMGQEVILRCVPISNHLYFYWYRQILGQKVEFLVSFYNNEISEKSEIFDDQFSVERPDGSNFTLKIRSTKLEDSAMYFCASSESDRRGRVFGQGTRLTVV.

The V call is TRBV29-1, the J call TRBJ1-6; D call uncertain. The germline V gene has CDR1 SQVTM and CDR2 ANQGSEA. V was clipped by 4 bases and J by 7 bases, with 11 bases between them. The CDR3 length is 13 residues. DNA for the CDR3: TGCAGCGTTGCGGTGGGCGGGAATTCACCCCTCCACTTT. Translated: CSVAVGGNSPLHF.

This chain uses TRBV18 with TRBJ1-1; D may be TRBD1 (6 bases). The V end was cut by 5 bases, the J end by 3 bases, with 10 bases between. The CDR3 is 13 residues long. CDR1 is KGHSH and CDR2 is LQKENI in the germline V gene. Here the CDR3 reads CASSRGGDTEAFF. Written as DNA, the CDR3 is TGTGCCAGCTCAAGAGGGGGGGACACTGAAGCTTTCTTT.

V and J are TRBV14 and TRBJ1-6; no definite D call. CDR3 length: 16 residues. CDR1 is SGHDN, CDR2 FVKESK, per germline. Trimming shortened V by 2 bases and J by 6 bases, and 14 bases separated the two germline ends. The CDR3 coding sequence is TGTGCCAGCAGCCAAACGGCAGGCCCGATTAATTCACCCCTCCACTTT. This codes for CASSQTAGPINSPLHF.

V is TRBV4-1 and J is TRBJ1-5, with TRBD1 identical over 7 bases. The CDR3 length is 17 residues. Looked up from germline, CDR1 is MGHRA and CDR2 is YSYEKL. Trimming at V came to 4 bases and at J to 2 bases, leaving 11 bases not matched to a gene. The CDR3 region is CASSPRTGEDGNQPQHF. Written as DNA, the CDR3 is TGCGCCAGCAGCCCACGGACAGGTGAGGATGGCAATCAGCCCCAGCATTTT.

V gene TRBV15 combines with J gene TRBJ2-5, with a tentative D call TRBD2 (6 bases). Per the germline V gene, CDR1 is LNHNV and CDR2 is YYDKDF (reference sequence). The CDR3 has 16 amino acids. The germline V and J ends were trimmed by 0 bases and 1 base, with 12 bases remaining between them. The CDR3 bases are TGTGCCACCAGCAGAGATCTGGGGGGAATCCAAGAGACCCAGTACTTC. Its protein product is CATSRDLGGIQETQYF.

This rearrangement joins TRBV12-3 or TRBV12-4 to TRBJ1-5; D is unresolved. Trimming removed 6 bases at V and 4 bases at J, with 10 bases between. The CDR3 loop spans 13 amino acids. The CDR3 sequence is CASSPDLNQPQHF. The CDR3 DNA reads as TGTGCCAGCAGCCCGGACTTGAATCAGCCCCAGCATTTT.

The chain joins TRBV16 to TRBJ2-5; no reliable D call. CDR3 length equals 13 residues. V was trimmed by 8 bases and J by 0 bases, leaving 10 bases between them. Germline CDR1 KGHSY, CDR2 FQNENV. DNA of the CDR3: TGTGCCAGCGGCAGGAACTACCAAGAGACCCAGTACTTC. Residues: CASGRNYQETQYF.

A single count supports this clone. V is TRBV6-1 and J is TRBJ1-5, with a possible D match to TRBD1 (5 bases). The CDR3 totals 12 residues. Deletions cut 1 base from V and 15 bases from J, with 13 bases between. CDR1 is MNHNS, CDR2 SASEGT, per germline. The CDR3 loop is CASSEGSRVAHF. CDR3 DNA sequence: TGTGCCAGCAGTGAAGGGTCCAGGGTTGCGCATTTT.

V usage is TRBV7-3 and J usage is TRBJ1-1; TRBD1 matches at 7 bases. This CDR3 has 13 amino acids. V lost 0 bases, J lost 7 bases, and 2 bases stayed unmatched. Per germline, CDR1 SGHTA and CDR2 FQGTGA. As DNA, the CDR3 is TGTGCCAGCAGCTTAACTAGGACAGGTGAAGCTTTCTTT. This gives the protein CASSLTRTGEAFF. Variable domain in full (rest from reference TRBV7-3 and TRBJ1-1): GAGVSQTPSNKVTEKGKYVELRCDPISGHTALYWYRQSLGQGPEFLIYFQGTGAADDSGLPNDRFFAVRPEGSVSTLKIQRTERGDSAVYLCASSLTRTGEAFFGQGTRLTVV.

The DNA of the CDR3 is TGTGCCAGCAGCGTACAGGGGTTCGGGGAGCTGTTTTTT. It specifies CASSVQGFGELFF. The gene calls are TRBV9 and TRBJ2-2; possible D gene TRBD1, 6 bases. V shed 1 base and J shed 7 bases, with 8 bases lying between them. The germline gives CDR1 SGDLS, CDR2 YYNGEE. The CDR3 contains 13 residues.

The V and J genes are TRBV12-2 and TRBJ2-1; TRBD2 reflects the table's D call only, with no check against the DNA. TRBV12-2 represents a pseudogene. This CDR3 spans 16 amino acids. DNA for the CDR3: TGTGCAAGTCGCACAACTATAGCGGGGGGACACAATGAGCAGTTCTTC. As protein: CASRTTIAGGHNEQFF.

The chain recombines TRBV19 with TRBJ2-5; 12 positions agree with TRBD2. Per germline, CDR1 LNHDA and CDR2 SQIVND (reference sequence). There are 14 residues in the CDR3. Germline trimming cut 5 bases from V and 5 bases from J; bases unmatched to any gene: 3. For the CDR3, the DNA is TGTGCCAGTAGTCTAGCGGGAGGGACCGAGACCCAGTACTTC. Amino acids: CASSLAGGTETQYF. The full variable domain, with the rest looked up from reference TRBV19 and TRBJ2-5, is DGGITQSPKYLFRKEGQNVTLSCEQNLNHDAMYWYRQDPGQGLRLIYYSQIVNDFQKGDIAEGYSVSREKKESFPLTVTSAQKNPTAFYLCASSLAGGTETQYFGPGTRLLVL.

The chain joins TRBV14 to TRBJ2-5, with 9 bases matching TRBD2. V shed 0 bases, J shed 5 bases, and the junction held 4 bases outside the gene matches. The CDR3 length is 15 residues. CDR1 SGHDN and CDR2 FVKESK come from the germline V gene. The CDR3 region has the DNA TGTGCCAGCAGCCAAGACACCGGACTAGCGGAGACCCAGTACTTC. Encoded protein: CASSQDTGLAETQYF.

The chain is built from TRBV7-9 and TRBJ2-1, with TRBD2 as a possible D gene (7 bases). This CDR3 comprises 17 residues. Germline CDR1 is SEHNR and CDR2 is FQNEAQ (reference sequence). The ends were cut back, 3 bases at V and 2 bases at J, with 17 bases in the middle. CDR3 amino acids: CASSFYGGLSTYNEQFF. The CDR3 bases are TGTGCCAGCAGCTTTTACGGGGGGCTCTCTACCTACAATGAGCAGTTCTTC.

The chain uses TRBV6-5 and TRBJ1-3, with a tentative D call TRBD1 (6 bases). The CDR3 is made up of 14 amino acids. Germline V CDR1 and CDR2: MNHEY, SVGAGI. V was pared by 2 bases and J by 4 bases, with 9 bases between. This CDR3 is CASSYVGTGNTIYF. CDR3 nucleotides: TGTGCCAGCAGTTACGTGGGGACAGGAAACACCATATATTTT.